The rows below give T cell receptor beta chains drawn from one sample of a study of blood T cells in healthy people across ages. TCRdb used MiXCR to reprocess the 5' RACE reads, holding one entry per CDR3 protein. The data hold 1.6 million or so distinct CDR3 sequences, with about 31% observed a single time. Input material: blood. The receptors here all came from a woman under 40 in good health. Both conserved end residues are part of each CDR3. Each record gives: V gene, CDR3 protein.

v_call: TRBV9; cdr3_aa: CASSVGTGENSPLHF
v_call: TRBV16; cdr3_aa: CASSQGQEVYGYTF
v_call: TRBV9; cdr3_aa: CASSVEGLSDNEQFF
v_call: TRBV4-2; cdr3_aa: CASSQEAREETQYF
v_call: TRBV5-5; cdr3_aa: CASSYQTGGYEQYF
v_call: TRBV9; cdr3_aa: CASSVESGSPDTQYF
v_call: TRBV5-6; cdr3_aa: CASSLGQWNEQYF
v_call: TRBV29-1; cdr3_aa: CSVGSLEETQYF
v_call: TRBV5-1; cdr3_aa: CASSPLGGRAKNIQYF
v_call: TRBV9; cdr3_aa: CASSVVDLPYEQYF
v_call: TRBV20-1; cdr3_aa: CSAKKKRTGHHQETQYF
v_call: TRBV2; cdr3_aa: CASSASGLAGGTYEQYF
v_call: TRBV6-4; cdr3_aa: CASSPQGSGTGYNEQFF
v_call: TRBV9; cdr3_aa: CASSGTGLPPNEQLF
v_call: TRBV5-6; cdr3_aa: CASSSLKHQGYLVDEQFF
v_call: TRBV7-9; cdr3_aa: CASSLGRRGQFF
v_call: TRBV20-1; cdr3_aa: CSANPFFRTSGHNEQFF
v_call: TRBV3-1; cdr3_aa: CASSQVGTAHEQFF
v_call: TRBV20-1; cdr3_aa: CSAPRTMDQPQHF
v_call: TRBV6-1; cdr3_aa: CASRPGDRNTEAFF
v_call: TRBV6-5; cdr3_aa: CASSSGRAEKNIQYF
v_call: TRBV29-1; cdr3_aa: CSVGGDGGYNEQFF
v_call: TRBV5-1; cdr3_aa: CASSRNYGETQYF
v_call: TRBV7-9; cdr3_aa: CASSLTWFRNRGLSETQYF
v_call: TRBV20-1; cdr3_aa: CSASPLWGRSDEQYF
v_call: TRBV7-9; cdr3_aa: CASSLFSGGPGHEQFF
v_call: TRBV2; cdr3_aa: CASSRGLDTQYF
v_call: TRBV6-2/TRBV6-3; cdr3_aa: CASSYAGLALETQYF